The T cell receptor (beta chain) described here comes from a study of T cells in Graves' hyperthyroidism and ophthalmopathy. Findings and limits, study-wide: Most clonotypes expanded in the thyroid (above 0.001) were also present in blood.

In patients aged 18 to 65, hyperthyroidism was newly diagnosed, with duration under 2 months. The CDR3 runs to 13 residues. V dropped 4 bases and J dropped 4 bases, with 10 bases sitting between them. The V gene's germline CDR1 is LNHNV and CDR2 YYDKDF (reference sequence). Using RNA transcripts as the source, TCR beta CDR3 regions were amplified. An initial round of RT-PCR targeting the TCR CDR3 relied on the HTBI primer set. From the multiplex PCR reads, TCRdb called clonotypes with MiXCR, one entry per CDR3 protein. This table has about 360,000 distinct CDR3 sequences, 19% appearing once. This clonotype was observed at least ten times. As yet, its antigen is unknown.

The receptor was isolated from a woman aged 18-29 years with Graves' hyperthyroidism. Sample: blood. This chain uses TRBV15 with TRBJ1-2; D is possibly TRBD1 (5 bases). The CDR3 nucleotides read TGTGCCACCAGCATGGGACTGATCTATGGCTACACCTTC. Protein product: CATSMGLIYGYTF.